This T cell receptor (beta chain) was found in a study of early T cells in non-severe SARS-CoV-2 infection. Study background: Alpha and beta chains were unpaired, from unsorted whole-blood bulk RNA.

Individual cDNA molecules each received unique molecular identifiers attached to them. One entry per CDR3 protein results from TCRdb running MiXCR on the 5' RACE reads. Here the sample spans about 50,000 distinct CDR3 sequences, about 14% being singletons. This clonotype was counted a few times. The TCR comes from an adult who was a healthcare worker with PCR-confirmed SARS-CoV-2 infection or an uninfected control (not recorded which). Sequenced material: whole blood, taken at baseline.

The CDR3 loop is CASSLTAALGVTKNIQYF. CDR3 coding DNA: TGTGCCAGCAGCTTAACGGCGGCCTTAGGGGTTACCAAAAACATTCAGTACTTC. J is TRBJ2-4 and V is TRBV7-8; possibly TRBD1 for D (5 bases). The germline CDR1 and CDR2 sequences are SGHVS and FQNEAQ. The V gene lost 2 bases and the J gene lost 2 bases, with 19 bases spanning the gap. There are 18 residues in the CDR3.